These 21 T cell receptor beta chains came from one sample sequenced in a study of blood T cell repertoires in COVID-19. Clones were sequenced by immunoSEQ multiplex PCR, and TCRdb holds only the in-frame ones, with some missing. The table lists about 200,000 clones, around 92% of them singletons. The sequenced material came from PBMCs or T cells enriched from blood (not recorded which). Source of these receptors: a woman younger than 45 with acute COVID-19.

The V gene is TRBV12-5, the J gene TRBJ2-1; 13 bases fit TRBD2. CDR1 is LGHNT and CDR2 is FRNRAP in the germline V gene. Trimming took 4 bases from V and 5 from J; bases not matched to a gene: 2. The CDR3 covers 15 residues. CDR3 bases: TGTGCTAGTGGTTCGGGACTAGCGGGGAACAATGAGCAGTTCTTC. Protein product: CASGSGLAGNNEQFF.

This rearrangement joins TRBV15 to TRBJ1-5; D is uncertain. This CDR3 spans 15 amino acids. Germline-derived CDR1 and CDR2 are LNHNV and YYDKDF (reference sequence). V lost 8 bases and J 1 base, leaving 15 bases between the germline ends. The CDR3 protein is CATSDRGGSNQPQHF. CDR3 in DNA: TGTGCCACCTCAGACCGAGGTGGGAGCAATCAGCCCCAGCATTTT.

The J gene is TRBJ2-1, the V gene TRBV11-2; the D is unclear. Trimming took 6 bases from V and 3 from J, leaving 15 bases between them. The CDR3 runs 15 residues. CDR1 is SGHAT and CDR2 is FQNNGV in the germline V gene. The chain's CDR3 is CASRFRPINYNEQFF. The CDR3 nucleotides read TGTGCCAGCAGATTCAGGCCGATCAACTACAATGAGCAGTTCTTC.

This rearrangement joins TRBV28 to TRBJ2-5, with 9 bases aligning to TRBD1. The V segment lost 1 base and the J segment 5 bases; nucleotides outside the gene matches: 5. CDR3 length: 15 residues. Germline V gives CDR1 MDHEN, CDR2 SYDVKM. Written as DNA, the CDR3 is TGTGCCAGCAGTTTATCGGGACAGGGCGTTGAGACCCAGTACTTC. This encodes CASSLSGQGVETQYF.

The chain employs TRBV10-3 and TRBJ2-7, with D perhaps matching TRBD2 (6 bases). The V gene's germline CDR1 is ENHRY and CDR2 SYGVKD. CDR3 length: 15 amino acids. V was trimmed by 5 bases and J by 6 bases, leaving 20 bases between them. CDR3 DNA sequence: TGTGCCATCAGTAGACTAGGGACCGCCACCCTCGAGCAGTACTTC. It specifies CAISRLGTATLEQYF.

The chain combines TRBV21-1 with TRBJ1-2. TRBV21-1 is designated a pseudogene. CDR3 length: 12 amino acids. The CDR3 spells CASIREGYGYTF. In DNA form, the CDR3 reads TGTGCCAGCATTCGGGAGGGGTATGGCTACACCTTC.

V is TRBV10-1 and J is TRBJ2-3; 12 bases are shared with TRBD2. In germline, CDR1 is WNHNN, CDR2 SYGVQD (reference sequence). Trimming removed 3 bases from V and 6 bases from J; junction bases left unmatched: 13. CDR3 length equals 18 residues. CDR3 coding DNA: TGCGCCAGCAGTGATTCCGGACTAGCGGGGACTTCAGGTGATACGCAGTATTTT. Translation: CASSDSGLAGTSGDTQYF.

This sequence joins TRBV4-3 and TRBJ2-3, with D possibly matching TRBD2 (7 bases). The V end was cut by 0 bases, the J end by 5 bases, with 21 bases between. This CDR3 is 18 amino acids long. Germline V gives CDR1 LGHNA, CDR2 YSLEER. CDR3 DNA sequence: TGCGCCAGCAGCCAAGATTGGCCTGGGCGGGGGCTCATAGATACGCAGTATTTT. It is translated as CASSQDWPGRGLIDTQYF.

The rearrangement links TRBV7-9 to TRBJ1-4; 7 nucleotides align to TRBD1. This CDR3 has 14 residues. The germline gives CDR1 SEHNR, CDR2 FQNEAQ (reference sequence). Losses at the gene ends were 5 bases for V and 7 bases for J; bases not matched to a gene: 7. The CDR3 protein is CASSQTGSAEKLFF. CDR3 bases: TGTGCCAGCAGCCAGACAGGGTCCGCTGAAAAACTGTTTTTT.

The gene calls are TRBV2 and TRBJ2-7; 8 bases line up with TRBD1. The V segment lost 8 bases and the J segment 4 bases; nucleotides outside the gene matches: 7. The CDR3 has 13 residues. Per germline, CDR1 SNHLY and CDR2 FYNNEI. This chain's CDR3 is CASQWTGLYEQYF. CDR3 coding DNA: TGTGCCAGCCAATGGACAGGGTTGTACGAGCAGTACTTC. Full variable domain (remainder filled in from reference TRBV2 and TRBJ2-7): EPEVTQTPSHQVTQMGQEVILRCVPISNHLYFYWYRQILGQKVEFLVSFYNNEISEKSEIFDDQFSVERPDGSNFTLKIRSTKLEDSAMYFCASQWTGLYEQYFGPGTRLTVT.

In nucleotides, the CDR3 is TGTGCCACCAGCAGAGAGACTTCGTCCCTCCACTTT. Translation: CATSRETSSLHF. The rearrangement joins TRBV15 to TRBJ1-6; D is ambiguous. V was clipped by 0 bases and J by 14 bases, with 8 bases between them. This CDR3 is 12 amino acids long. Per germline, CDR1 LNHNV and CDR2 YYDKDF (reference sequence).

The chain combines TRBV3-1 (or the pseudogene TRBV3-2) with TRBJ1-5; D unresolved. Trimming shortened V by 3 bases and J by 1 base, and 10 bases separated the two germline ends. Germline V gene data show CDR1 as LGHDT and CDR2 as YNNKEL (reference sequence). CDR3 length: 15 amino acids. The DNA for the CDR3 is TGTGCCAGCAGCCAGAGTCCCGGGAGCAATCAGCCCCAGCATTTT. This translates into CASSQSPGSNQPQHF.

The genes are TRBV14 and TRBJ1-2; tentatively, D is TRBD1 (6 bases). The CDR3 extends over 14 amino acids. Germline-derived CDR1 and CDR2 are SGHDN and FVKESK. Trimming left V 2 bases short and J 4 bases short, with 11 bases between. The CDR3 loop is CASSQLTGIYGYTF. CDR3 DNA: TGTGCCAGCAGCCAACTTACAGGGATCTATGGCTACACCTTC.

This rearrangement joins TRBV6-5 to TRBJ2-7, with D maybe TRBD1 (6 bases). CDR1 is MNHEY, CDR2 SVGAGI, per germline. CDR3 size: 13 residues. Trimming removed 2 bases at V and 3 bases at J, with 8 bases between. DNA for the CDR3: TGTGCCAGCAGTTACCGGGACAACTACGAGCAGTACTTC. Translated: CASSYRDNYEQYF.

The gene calls are TRBV12-3 or TRBV12-4 and TRBJ2-1; D not certain. There are 12 residues in the CDR3. With 8 bases removed from V and 7 bases from J, the gap between germline ends came to 12 bases. The CDR3 nucleotides read TGTGCCAGCGCGCGTGTAAGTAATGAGCAGTTCTTC. Its translation is CASARVSNEQFF.

The gene calls are TRBV5-4 and TRBJ2-5; 7 bases agree with TRBD1. Germline V CDR1 and CDR2: SGHNT, YYREEE (reference sequence). The V gene end was trimmed by 4 bases and the J gene end by 5 bases; junction bases not matched to a gene: 8. This CDR3 is 14 amino acids long. The CDR3, as DNA: TGTGCCAGCAGCCGTGAGGACAGGTCGGAGACCCAGTACTTC. It is translated as CASSREDRSETQYF. Variable domain in full (rest from reference TRBV5-4 and TRBJ2-5): ETGVTQSPTHLIKTRGQQVTLRCSSQSGHNTVSWYQQALGQGPQFIFQYYREEENGRGNFPPRFSGLQFPNYSSELNVNALELDDSALYLCASSREDRSETQYFGPGTRLLVL.

The J gene is TRBJ2-7, the V gene TRBV11-2, with TRBD1 identical over 7 bases. The V gene's germline CDR1 is SGHAT and CDR2 FQNNGV. V dropped 3 bases and J dropped 2; count of bases not matched to a gene: 1. This CDR3 comprises 13 residues. CDR3 region: CASSFGTAYEQYF. The CDR3 nucleotides read TGTGCCAGCAGCTTCGGGACAGCCTACGAGCAGTACTTC.

V gene TRBV7-2 combines with J gene TRBJ2-7; 9 nucleotides match TRBD1. The CDR3 covers 15 residues. CDR1 is SGHTA, CDR2 FQGNSA, per germline. The ends lost 4 bases at V and 1 base at J; junction bases unmatched: 5. The CDR3 loop reads CASSYGQGTSYEQYF. The DNA of the CDR3 is TGTGCCAGCAGCTATGGACAGGGGACGTCCTACGAGCAGTACTTC.

The chain combines TRBV27 with TRBJ2-7; no clear D. There are 14 residues in the CDR3. Trimming removed 6 bases from V and 1 base from J, with 13 bases in between. Germline lookup yields CDR1 MNHEY and CDR2 SMNVEV (reference sequence). CDR3 protein: CASSLGSASYEQYF. The CDR3 DNA reads as TGTGCCAGCAGCCTAGGTAGTGCTTCCTACGAGCAGTACTTC.

The chain joins TRBV18 to TRBJ1-3; no reliable D call. The germline gives CDR1 KGHSH, CDR2 LQKENI. V lost 2 bases, J lost 10 bases, and 18 bases lay in between. CDR3 size: 15 residues. CDR3 in amino acids: CASSPSDATARTIYF. In DNA form, the CDR3 reads TGTGCCAGCTCACCATCCGACGCCACAGCTCGGACCATATATTTT.

The V gene is TRBV5-6, the J gene TRBJ1-6; D might be TRBD1 (6 bases). Trimming shortened V by 2 bases and J by 9 bases, and 12 bases separated the two germline ends. The germline CDR1 and CDR2 sequences are SGHDT and YYEEEE. This CDR3 region has 14 residues. In DNA form, the CDR3 reads TGTGCCAGCAGCTTCCGACAGGCCGTTTCACCCCTCCACTTT. It specifies CASSFRQAVSPLHF.